This T cell receptor beta chain emerged from a study of T cells after yellow fever vaccination. This clonotype turned up a few times. Its antigen is still unknown. General study points: A small share of clonotypes appeared in both CD4 and CD8 compartments.

A single record per CDR3 protein comes from TCRdb applying MiXCR to the 5' RACE reads. The sample contains roughly 500,000 distinct CDR3 sequences, roughly 21% of which appear only once. The TCR was taken from a young man who received the YFV17D yellow fever vaccine. Sample: PBMCs, taken 15 days after the yellow fever booster vaccination.

The CDR3 DNA is TGCGCCAGCAGCTTGGTTGGACAGGGGGTTTCACCCCTCCACTTT. It yields the protein CASSLVGQGVSPLHF. This rearrangement joins TRBV5-1 to TRBJ1-6; 10 bases map to TRBD1. CDR1 SGHRS and CDR2 YFSETQ come from the germline V gene. The length of the CDR3 is 15 residues. The trim removed 0 bases at V and 9 bases at J, leaving 3 bases unmatched.